This TCR beta chain was captured in a study of chronic HIV infection and antiretroviral therapy. MiXCR, run by TCRdb on the 5' RACE reads, gives a single entry per CDR3 protein. This sample has fewer than 40,000 distinct CDR3 sequences, with over 7.5% found just once. The germline V and J ends were trimmed by 0 bases and 5 bases, with 5 bases remaining between them. Germline values: CDR1 SGHDT, CDR2 YYEEEE. The CDR3 contains 12 residues. The sequence was collected from an adult who had HIV and had not received antiretroviral therapy, or was an uninfected healthy control (not recorded which). The V gene is TRBV5-6, the J gene TRBJ1-1; D remains ambiguous. Sequenced input: peripheral blood. CDR3 sequence (DNA): TGTGCCAGCAGCTTGGCTCAGACTGAAGCTTTCTTT. It specifies CASSLAQTEAFF.